This T cell receptor beta chain stems from a study of somatic mutations in cytotoxic T cells in rheumatoid arthritis. Study in general: Flow sorting at nearly 100% purity was applied to some V beta antibody-stained T-cell populations, which included V beta1+ cells sequenced for TCRB.

On this clone: What it binds is unknown.

Study-wide findings and caveats: Slight underrepresentation of TRBV07 in rheumatoid arthritis patients was not adjusted for multiple comparisons. Some patients, 8 of 65, had a largest CD8+ clone that exceeded 20% of CD8+ cells. Rheumatoid arthritis patients, but not healthy controls, exhibited increasing CD8+ clonality with age.

Clones were read by immunoSEQ multiplex PCR, and TCRdb kept only the in-frame ones, dropping some. The sample holds 25,000 to 30,000 clones; roughly four fifths are singletons and the top ten take approximately 9.9%. With 1 base clipped from V and 2 bases from J, the junction kept 3 bases outside the gene matches. CDR3 length: 15 residues. The germline V gene encodes CDR1 MGHRA and CDR2 YSYEKL. This chain links TRBV4-1 with TRBJ2-7, with 9 positions matching TRBD2. This clonotype was sampled from a woman under 30 in good health. Sequencing was done on a sample of CD8+ T cells sorted from blood. Written as DNA, the CDR3 is TGCGCCAGCAGCCAAGGGGCGGGAGGGCCCTACGAGCAGTACTTC. Its protein product is CASSQGAGGPYEQYF.